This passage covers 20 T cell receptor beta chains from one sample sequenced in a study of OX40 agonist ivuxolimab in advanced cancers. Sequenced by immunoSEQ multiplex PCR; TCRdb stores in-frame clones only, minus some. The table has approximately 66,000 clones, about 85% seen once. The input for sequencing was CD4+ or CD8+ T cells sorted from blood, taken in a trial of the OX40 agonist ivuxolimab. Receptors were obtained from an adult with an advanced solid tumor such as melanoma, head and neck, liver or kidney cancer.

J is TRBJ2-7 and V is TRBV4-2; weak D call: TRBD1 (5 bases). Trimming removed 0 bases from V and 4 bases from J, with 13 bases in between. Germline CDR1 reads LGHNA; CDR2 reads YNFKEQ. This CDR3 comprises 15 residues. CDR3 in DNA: TGTGCCAGCAGCCAAGATCGGGCAGGGCGGTACGAGCAGTACTTC. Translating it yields CASSQDRAGRYEQYF.

The CDR3 DNA is TGTGCCAGCAGCTTAGGACTAGCGAACACCGGGGAGCTGTTTTTT. Translation: CASSLGLANTGELFF. V is TRBV11-3 and J is TRBJ2-2; TRBD2 is a possible D gene (6 bases). Germline values: CDR1 SGHNT, CDR2 YENEEA. The CDR3 loop spans 15 amino acids. Trimming shortened V by 1 base and J by 0 bases, and 6 bases separated the two germline ends.

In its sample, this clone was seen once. The CDR3 loop reads CASSPNKFGLIGYGYTF. CDR3 DNA sequence: TGTGCCAGTAGCCCAAATAAATTTGGACTGATTGGGTATGGCTACACCTTC. The chain carries TRBV19 and TRBJ1-2, with no clear D. V lost 6 bases and J lost 5, with 25 bases in between. The CDR3 loop spans 17 amino acids. CDR1 and CDR2 from the germline V gene are LNHDA and SQIVND (reference sequence). Looking up the rest from reference TRBV19 and TRBJ1-2 gives the full variable domain: DGGITQSPKYLFRKEGQNVTLSCEQNLNHDAMYWYRQDPGQGLRLIYYSQIVNDFQKGDIAEGYSVSREKKESFPLTVTSAQKNPTAFYLCASSPNKFGLIGYGYTFGSGTRLTVV.

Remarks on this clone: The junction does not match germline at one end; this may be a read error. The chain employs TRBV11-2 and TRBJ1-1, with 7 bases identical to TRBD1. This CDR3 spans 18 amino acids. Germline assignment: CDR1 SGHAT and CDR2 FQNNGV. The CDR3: CASRLGPRGQHRNTEAFF. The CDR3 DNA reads TGTGCCAGCAGATTAGGGCCACGGGGACAGCATAGGAACACTGAAGCTTTCTTT.

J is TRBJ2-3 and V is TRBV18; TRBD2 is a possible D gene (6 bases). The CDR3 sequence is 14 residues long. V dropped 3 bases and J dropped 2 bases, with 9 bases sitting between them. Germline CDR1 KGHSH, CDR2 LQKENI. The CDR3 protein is CASSPGLPTDTQYF. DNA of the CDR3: TGTGCCAGCTCACCGGGACTCCCCACAGATACGCAGTATTTT.

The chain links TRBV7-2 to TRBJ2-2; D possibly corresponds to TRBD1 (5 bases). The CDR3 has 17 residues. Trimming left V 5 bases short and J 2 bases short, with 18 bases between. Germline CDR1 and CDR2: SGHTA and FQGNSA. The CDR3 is CASSRRGRTKNTGELFF. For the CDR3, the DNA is TGTGCCAGCAGCCGTAGGGGCCGGACAAAAAACACCGGGGAGCTGTTTTTT.

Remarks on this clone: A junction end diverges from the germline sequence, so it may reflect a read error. The CDR3 reads CASSLDRPYEQYF. The DNA for the CDR3 is TGTGCCAGCAGCCTAGACAGACCCTACGAGCAGTACTTC. The chain uses TRBV11-2 and TRBJ2-7, with D maybe TRBD1 (5 bases). The CDR3 is 13 residues long. Germline assignment: CDR1 SGHAT and CDR2 FQNNGV.

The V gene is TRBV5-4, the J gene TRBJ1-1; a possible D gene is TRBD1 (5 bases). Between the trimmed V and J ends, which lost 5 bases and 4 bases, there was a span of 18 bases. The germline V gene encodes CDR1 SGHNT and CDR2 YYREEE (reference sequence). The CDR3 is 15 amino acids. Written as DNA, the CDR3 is TGTGCCAGCAGGAGAGCCGGGGGAAAGGGCACTGAAGCTTTCTTT. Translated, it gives CASRRAGGKGTEAFF.

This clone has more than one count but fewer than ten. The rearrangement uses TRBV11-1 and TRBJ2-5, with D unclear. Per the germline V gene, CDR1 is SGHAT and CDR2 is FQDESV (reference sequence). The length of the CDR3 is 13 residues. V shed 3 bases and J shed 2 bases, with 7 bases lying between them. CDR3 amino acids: CASSFLGQETQYF. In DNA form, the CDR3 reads TGTGCCAGCAGCTTCCTAGGGCAAGAGACCCAGTACTTC.

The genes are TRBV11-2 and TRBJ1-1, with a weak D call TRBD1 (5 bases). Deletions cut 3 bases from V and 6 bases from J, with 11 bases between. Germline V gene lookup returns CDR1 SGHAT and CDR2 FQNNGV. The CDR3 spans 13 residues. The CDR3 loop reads CASSFRGTAEAFF. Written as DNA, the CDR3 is TGTGCCAGCAGCTTCCGGGGGACGGCTGAAGCTTTCTTT.

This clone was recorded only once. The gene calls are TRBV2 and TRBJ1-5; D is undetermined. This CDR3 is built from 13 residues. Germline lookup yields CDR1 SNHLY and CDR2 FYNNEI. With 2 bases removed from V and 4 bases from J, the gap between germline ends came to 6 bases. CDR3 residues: CASSEYENQPQHF. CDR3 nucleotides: TGTGCCAGCAGTGAATACGAAAATCAGCCCCAGCATTTT. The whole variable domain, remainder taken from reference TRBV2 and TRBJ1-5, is EPEVTQTPSHQVTQMGQEVILRCVPISNHLYFYWYRQILGQKVEFLVSFYNNEISEKSEIFDDQFSVERPDGSNFTLKIRSTKLEDSAMYFCASSEYENQPQHFGDGTRLSIL.

CDR3 sequence (DNA): TGTGCCATCACGGTGGGTTCAGATCAGCCCCAGCATTTT. Protein sequence: CAITVGSDQPQHF. The chain is built from TRBV10-3 and TRBJ1-5; D uncertain. This CDR3 region has 13 residues. Germline CDR1 ENHRY, CDR2 SYGVKD. V was pared by 7 bases and J by 5 bases, with 12 bases between.

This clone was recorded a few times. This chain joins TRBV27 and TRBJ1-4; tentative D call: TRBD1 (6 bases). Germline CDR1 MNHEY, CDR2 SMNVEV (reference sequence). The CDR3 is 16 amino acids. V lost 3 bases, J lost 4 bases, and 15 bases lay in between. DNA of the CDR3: TGTGCCAGCAGTTTGTTAGGGGGGTTTGGTAATGAAAAACTGTTTTTT. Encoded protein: CASSLLGGFGNEKLFF.

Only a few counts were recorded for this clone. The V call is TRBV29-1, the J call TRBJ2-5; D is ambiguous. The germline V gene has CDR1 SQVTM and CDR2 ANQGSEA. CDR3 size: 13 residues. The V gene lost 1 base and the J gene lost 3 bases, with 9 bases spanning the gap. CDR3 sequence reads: CSVEAAQKETQYF. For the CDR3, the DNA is TGCAGCGTTGAAGCTGCTCAAAAAGAGACCCAGTACTTC.

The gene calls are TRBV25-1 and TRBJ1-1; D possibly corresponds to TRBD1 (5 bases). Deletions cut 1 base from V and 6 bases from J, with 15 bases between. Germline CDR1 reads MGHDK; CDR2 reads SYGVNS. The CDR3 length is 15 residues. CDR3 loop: CASSEWEGRGPEAFF. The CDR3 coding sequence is TGTGCCAGCAGTGAATGGGAGGGGAGAGGCCCTGAAGCTTTCTTT.

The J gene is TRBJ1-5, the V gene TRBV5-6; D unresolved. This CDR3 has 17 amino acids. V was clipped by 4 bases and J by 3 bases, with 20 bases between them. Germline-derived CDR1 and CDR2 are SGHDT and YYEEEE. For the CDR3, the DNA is TGTGCCAGCAGCCCGCCCGGCCCGGGGTTGGTCAATCAGCCCCAGCATTTT. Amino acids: CASSPPGPGLVNQPQHF.

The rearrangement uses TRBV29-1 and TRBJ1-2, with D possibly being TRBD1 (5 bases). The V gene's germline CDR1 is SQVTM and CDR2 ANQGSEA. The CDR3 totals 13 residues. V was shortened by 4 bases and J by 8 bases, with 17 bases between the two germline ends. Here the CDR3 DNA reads TGCAGCGTTGGTTCCGGGGCCGGCTCCGGCTACACCTTC. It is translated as CSVGSGAGSGYTF.

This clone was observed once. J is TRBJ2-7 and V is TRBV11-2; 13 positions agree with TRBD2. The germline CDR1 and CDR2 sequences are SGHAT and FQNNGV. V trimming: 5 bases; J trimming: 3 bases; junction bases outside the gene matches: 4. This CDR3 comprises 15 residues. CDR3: CASSPRTSGSYEQYF. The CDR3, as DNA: TGTGCCAGCAGCCCAAGGACTAGCGGGAGCTACGAGCAGTACTTC.

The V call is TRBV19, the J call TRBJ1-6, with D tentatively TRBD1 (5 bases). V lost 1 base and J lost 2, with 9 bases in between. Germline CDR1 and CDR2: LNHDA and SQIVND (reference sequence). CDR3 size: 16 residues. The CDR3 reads CASSIGGVPYNSPLHF. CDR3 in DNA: TGTGCCAGTAGTATAGGAGGGGTCCCCTATAATTCACCCCTCCACTTT.

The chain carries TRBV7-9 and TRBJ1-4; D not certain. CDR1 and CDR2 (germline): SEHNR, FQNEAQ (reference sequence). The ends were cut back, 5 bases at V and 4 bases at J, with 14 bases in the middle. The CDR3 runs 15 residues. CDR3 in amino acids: CASSGLWQVNEKLFF. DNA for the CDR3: TGTGCCAGCAGCGGCCTCTGGCAGGTTAATGAAAAACTGTTTTTT.